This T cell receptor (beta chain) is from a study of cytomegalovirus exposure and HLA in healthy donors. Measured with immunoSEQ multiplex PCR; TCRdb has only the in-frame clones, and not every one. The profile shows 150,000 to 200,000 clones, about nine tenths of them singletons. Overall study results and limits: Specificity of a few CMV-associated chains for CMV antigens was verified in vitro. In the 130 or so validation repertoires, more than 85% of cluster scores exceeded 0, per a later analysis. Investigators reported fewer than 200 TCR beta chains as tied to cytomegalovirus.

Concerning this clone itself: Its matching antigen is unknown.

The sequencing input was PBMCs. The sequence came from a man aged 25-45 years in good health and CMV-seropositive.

The CDR3 DNA is TGTGCCAGCAGCTTACAAGGGTTTGACTATGGCTACACCTTC. Translating gives CASSLQGFDYGYTF. This chain joins TRBV7-2 and TRBJ1-2, with unresolved D. Germline values: CDR1 SGHTA, CDR2 FQGNSA. The CDR3 loop spans 14 amino acids. With 2 bases removed from V and 3 bases from J, the gap between germline ends came to 10 bases.